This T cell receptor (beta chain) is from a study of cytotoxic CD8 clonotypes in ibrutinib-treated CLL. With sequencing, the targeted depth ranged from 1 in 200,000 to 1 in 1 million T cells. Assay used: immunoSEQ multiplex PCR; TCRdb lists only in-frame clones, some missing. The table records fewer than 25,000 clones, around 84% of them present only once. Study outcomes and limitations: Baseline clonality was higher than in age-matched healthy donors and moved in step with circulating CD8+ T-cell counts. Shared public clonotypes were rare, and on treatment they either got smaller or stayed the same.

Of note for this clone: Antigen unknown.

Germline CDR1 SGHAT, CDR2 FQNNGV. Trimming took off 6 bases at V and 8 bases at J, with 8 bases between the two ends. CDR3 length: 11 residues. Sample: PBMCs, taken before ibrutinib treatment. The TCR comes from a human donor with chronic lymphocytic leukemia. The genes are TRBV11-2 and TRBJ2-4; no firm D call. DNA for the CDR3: TGTGCCAGCAGTTACAGAGACATTCAGTACTTC. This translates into CASSYRDIQYF.